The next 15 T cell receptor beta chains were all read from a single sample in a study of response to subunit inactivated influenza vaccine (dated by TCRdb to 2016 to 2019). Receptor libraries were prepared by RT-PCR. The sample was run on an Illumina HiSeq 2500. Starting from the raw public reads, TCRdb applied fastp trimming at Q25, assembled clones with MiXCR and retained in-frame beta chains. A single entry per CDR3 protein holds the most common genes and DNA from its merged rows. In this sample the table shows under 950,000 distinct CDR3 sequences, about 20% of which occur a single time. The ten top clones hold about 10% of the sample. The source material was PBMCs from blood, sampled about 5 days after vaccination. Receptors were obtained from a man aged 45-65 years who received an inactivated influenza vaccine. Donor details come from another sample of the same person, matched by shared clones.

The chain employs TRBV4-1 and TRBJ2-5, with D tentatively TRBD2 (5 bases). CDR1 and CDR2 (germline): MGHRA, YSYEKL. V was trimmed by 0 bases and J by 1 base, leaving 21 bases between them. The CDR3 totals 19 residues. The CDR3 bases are TGCGCCAGCAGCCAAGATTGGCTAGCTCAAACGACGACCCAAGAGACCCAGTACTTC. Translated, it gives CASSQDWLAQTTTQETQYF.

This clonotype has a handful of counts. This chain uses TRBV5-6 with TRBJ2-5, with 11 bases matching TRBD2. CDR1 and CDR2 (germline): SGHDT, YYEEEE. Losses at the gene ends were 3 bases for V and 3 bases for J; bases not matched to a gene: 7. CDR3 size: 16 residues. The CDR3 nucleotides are TGTGCCAGCAGCTCTGAACTAGCGGGGGTGAAAGAGACCCAGTACTTC. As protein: CASSSELAGVKETQYF.

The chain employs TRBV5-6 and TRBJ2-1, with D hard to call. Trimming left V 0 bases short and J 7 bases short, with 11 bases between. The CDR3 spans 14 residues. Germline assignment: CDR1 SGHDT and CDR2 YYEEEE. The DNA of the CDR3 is TGTGCCAGCAGCTTGGGAGGTCTGGGGAATGAGCAGTTCTTC. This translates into CASSLGGLGNEQFF.

CDR3 sequence: CATSDGYRGTEAFF. The CDR3 nucleotides read TGTGCCACCAGTGATGGGTACAGGGGCACTGAAGCTTTCTTT. The chain has TRBV24-1 and TRBJ1-1; 7 nucleotides agree with TRBD1. V trimming: 3 bases; J trimming: 4 bases; junction bases outside the gene matches: 4. Germline CDR1 is KGHDR and CDR2 is SFDVKD. The CDR3 covers 14 residues.

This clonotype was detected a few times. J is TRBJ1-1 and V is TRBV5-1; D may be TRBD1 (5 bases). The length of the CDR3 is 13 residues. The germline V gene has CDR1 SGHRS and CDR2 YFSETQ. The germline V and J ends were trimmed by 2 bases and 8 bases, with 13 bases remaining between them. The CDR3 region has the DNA TGCGCCAGCAGCTTTGGGGGAAAACTCGAAGCTTTCTTT. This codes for CASSFGGKLEAFF.

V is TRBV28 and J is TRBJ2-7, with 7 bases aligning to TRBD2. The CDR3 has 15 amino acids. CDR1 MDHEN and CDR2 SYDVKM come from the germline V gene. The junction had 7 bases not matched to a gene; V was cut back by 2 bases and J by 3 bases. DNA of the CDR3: TGTGCCAGCAGTTTAGGTGGCGGGAGATACTACGAGCAGTACTTC. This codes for CASSLGGGRYYEQYF.

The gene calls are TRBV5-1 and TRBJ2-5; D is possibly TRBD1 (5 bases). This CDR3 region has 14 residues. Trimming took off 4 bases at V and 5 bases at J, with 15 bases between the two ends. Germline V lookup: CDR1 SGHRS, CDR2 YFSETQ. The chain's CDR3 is CASSLAGFTETQYF. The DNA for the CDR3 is TGCGCCAGCAGCCTGGCAGGGTTTACGGAGACCCAGTACTTC. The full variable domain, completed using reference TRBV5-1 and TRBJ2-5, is KAGVTQTPRYLIKTRGQQVTLSCSPISGHRSVSWYQQTPGQGLQFLFEYFSETQRNKGNFPGRFSGRQFSNSRSEMNVSTLELGDSALYLCASSLAGFTETQYFGPGTRLLVL.

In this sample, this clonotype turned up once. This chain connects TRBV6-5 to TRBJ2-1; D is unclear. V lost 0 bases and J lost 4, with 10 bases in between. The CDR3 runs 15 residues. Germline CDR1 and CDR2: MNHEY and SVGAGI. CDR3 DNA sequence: TGTGCCAGCAGTTACTCAGCGCAAATATACAATGAGCAGTTCTTC. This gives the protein CASSYSAQIYNEQFF.

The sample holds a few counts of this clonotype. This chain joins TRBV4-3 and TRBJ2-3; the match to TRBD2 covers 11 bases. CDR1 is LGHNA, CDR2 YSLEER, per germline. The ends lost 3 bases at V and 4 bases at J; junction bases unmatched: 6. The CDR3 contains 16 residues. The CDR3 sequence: CASSQIAGGPADTQYF. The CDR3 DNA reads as TGCGCCAGCAGCCAGATAGCGGGAGGGCCCGCAGATACGCAGTATTTT.

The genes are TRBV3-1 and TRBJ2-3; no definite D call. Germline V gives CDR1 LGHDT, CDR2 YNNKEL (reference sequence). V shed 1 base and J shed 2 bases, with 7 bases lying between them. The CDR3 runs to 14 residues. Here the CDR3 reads CASSQVQFTDTQYF. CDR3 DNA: TGTGCCAGCAGCCAAGTACAGTTCACAGATACGCAGTATTTT.

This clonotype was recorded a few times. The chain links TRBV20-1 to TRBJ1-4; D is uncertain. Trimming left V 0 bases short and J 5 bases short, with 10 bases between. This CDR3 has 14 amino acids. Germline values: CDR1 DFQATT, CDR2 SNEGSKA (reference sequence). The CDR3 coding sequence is TGCAGTGCTAGAGAGGCTGCGAACAATGAAAAACTGTTTTTT. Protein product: CSAREAANNEKLFF.

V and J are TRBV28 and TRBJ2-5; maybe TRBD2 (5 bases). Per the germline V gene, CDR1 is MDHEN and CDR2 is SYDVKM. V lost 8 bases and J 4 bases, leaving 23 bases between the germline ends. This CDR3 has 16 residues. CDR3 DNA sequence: TGTGCCAGCTCCTCCCCGCGCCGGGAAGCCGGAGAGACCCAGTACTTC. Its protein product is CASSSPRREAGETQYF.

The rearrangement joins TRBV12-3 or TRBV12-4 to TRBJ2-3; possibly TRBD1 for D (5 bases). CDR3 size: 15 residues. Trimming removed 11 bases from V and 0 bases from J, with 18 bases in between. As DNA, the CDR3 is TGTGCCTGCGTGACAGAGCTTTCTAGCACAGATACGCAGTATTTT. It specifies CACVTELSSTDTQYF.

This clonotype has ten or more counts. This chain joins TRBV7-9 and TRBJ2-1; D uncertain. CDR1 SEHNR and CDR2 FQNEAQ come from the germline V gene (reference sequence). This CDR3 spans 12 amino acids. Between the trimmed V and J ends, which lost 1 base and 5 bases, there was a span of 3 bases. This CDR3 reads CASSLVNNEQFF. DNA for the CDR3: TGTGCCAGCAGCTTAGTGAACAATGAGCAGTTCTTC.

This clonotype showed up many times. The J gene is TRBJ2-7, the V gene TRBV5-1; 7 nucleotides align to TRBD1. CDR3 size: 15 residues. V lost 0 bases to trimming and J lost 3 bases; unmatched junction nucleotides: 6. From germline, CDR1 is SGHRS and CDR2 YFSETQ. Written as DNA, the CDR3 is TGCGCCAGCAGCTTGGCCACGACAGGGTTCTACGAGCAGTACTTC. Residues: CASSLATTGFYEQYF. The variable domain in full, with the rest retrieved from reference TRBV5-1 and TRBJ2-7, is KAGVTQTPRYLIKTRGQQVTLSCSPISGHRSVSWYQQTPGQGLQFLFEYFSETQRNKGNFPGRFSGRQFSNSRSEMNVSTLELGDSALYLCASSLATTGFYEQYFGPGTRLTVT.